This T cell receptor (beta chain) was observed in a study of blood T cells in healthy people across ages. General study results and limits: From one million sequenced T cells, diversity estimates were lower bounds. Strong correlation existed between TCR beta diversity and naive T cell percentage.

For the second PCR, which ran for 7 to 11 cycles, a sample-barcoded 5' primer and a J-beta primer mix were used. MiXCR was run by TCRdb on the 5' RACE reads, yielding one entry per CDR3 protein. The sample yields about 640,000 distinct CDR3 sequences, approximately 59% seen once. A minimum of 6 micrograms of total RNA was extracted per sample. With regard to this clonotype: Its target is unknown.

Trimming left V 0 bases short and J 8 bases short, with 7 bases between. Germline CDR1 is DFQATT and CDR2 is SNEGSKA (reference sequence). The CDR3 is 11 residues long. Sequencing used blood. The chain has TRBV20-1 and TRBJ1-2, with D unclear. The TCR comes from a man aged 55-75 years in good health. This CDR3 reads CSARDIPGYTF. CDR3 DNA sequence: TGCAGTGCTAGAGATATACCCGGCTACACCTTC.